This TCR beta chain was recorded in a study of blood T cell repertoires in COVID-19. The overall study: Acute and convalescent COVID-19 specimens originated in the United States, Italy and Spain. T cells, B-cell-depleted T cells, or PBMCs supplied cDNA or gDNA.

Authors' methods: The assay estimated nucleated cells by amplifying reference gene primers. Assay: immunoSEQ multiplex PCR; the TCRdb copy retains only in-frame clones and omits some. The V and J calls and the clone size are those of that table, but D and trimming were determined from the DNA. This table has approximately 280,000 clones, 70% to 90% appearing once. The CDR3 consists of 16 residues. Germline V CDR1 and CDR2: SGHRS, YFSETQ. V shed 4 bases, J shed 5 bases, and the junction held 13 bases outside the gene matches. The clonotype comes from a man aged 50 or older with active or convalescent COVID-19. The sample was peripheral blood. The rearrangement uses TRBV5-1 and TRBJ2-5; 8 bases fit TRBD2. The CDR3 sequence: CASSRDLTSVGETQYF. The CDR3 DNA reads TGCGCCAGCAGCCGAGATTTGACTAGCGTCGGCGAGACCCAGTACTTC. Drawing the rest from reference TRBV5-1 and TRBJ2-5, the complete variable domain is KAGVTQTPRYLIKTRGQQVTLSCSPISGHRSVSWYQQTPGQGLQFLFEYFSETQRNKGNFPGRFSGRQFSNSRSEMNVSTLELGDSALYLCASSRDLTSVGETQYFGPGTRLLVL.